The 9 T cell receptor beta chains listed next were all sequenced from one sample in a study of OX40 agonist ivuxolimab in advanced cancers. Libraries were prepared by immunoSEQ multiplex PCR; TCRdb keeps only in-frame clonotypes and omits some of them. Of 49,000 or so clones in the sample, roughly 84% were seen once. Here the sequenced sample was CD4+ or CD8+ T cells sorted from blood, taken in a trial of the OX40 agonist ivuxolimab. The receptor set was obtained from an adult with an advanced solid tumor such as melanoma, head and neck, liver or kidney cancer.

The rearrangement uses TRBV4-3 and TRBJ1-4; TRBD1 matches 9 bases. CDR1 LGHNA and CDR2 YSLEER come from the germline V gene. V trimming: 0 bases; J trimming: 5 bases; junction bases outside the gene matches: 7. The CDR3 extends over 17 amino acids. Written as DNA, the CDR3 is TGCGCCAGCAGCCAAGAGGGGGGACAGGGCTGGAATGAAAAACTGTTTTTT. Protein product: CASSQEGGQGWNEKLFF.

CDR3 nucleotide sequence: TGTGCCAGCAGCTCCGAGGGCTACAATCAGCCCCAGCATTTT. Translation: CASSSEGYNQPQHF. The chain links TRBV9 to TRBJ1-5; D uncertain. Trimming pared 4 bases from V and 3 bases from J, leaving 11 bases between. Germline CDR1 reads SGDLS; CDR2 reads YYNGEE. The CDR3 extends over 14 amino acids.

The CDR3 DNA reads TGTGCCAGCAGTAACCGGGACAGTGAGCACTATGGCTACACCTTC. It encodes CASSNRDSEHYGYTF. V gene TRBV6-6 combines with J gene TRBJ1-2, with 7 bases fitting TRBD1. The CDR3 length is 15 residues. Germline V lookup: CDR1 MNHNY, CDR2 SVGAGI (reference sequence). The trim removed 5 bases at V and 3 bases at J, leaving 9 bases unmatched.

V is TRBV5-8 and J is TRBJ2-3; D is unresolved. V lost 0 bases, J lost 6 bases, and 2 bases lay in between. The CDR3 runs to 11 residues. Germline CDR1 SGHTS, CDR2 YDEGEE. The CDR3 loop reads CASSLGDTQYF. CDR3 bases: TGTGCCAGCAGCTTGGGGGATACGCAGTATTTT.

The table lists this clone with a few counts. The V and J genes are TRBV6-5 and TRBJ1-2, with TRBD1 matching 8 bases. Germline CDR1 is MNHEY and CDR2 is SVGAGI. Germline trimming cut 0 bases from V and 8 bases from J; bases unmatched to any gene: 5. This CDR3 has 14 residues. DNA of the CDR3: TGTGCCAGCAGTTACTCCGGGACAGGCACGGGCTACACCTTC. It encodes CASSYSGTGTGYTF.

The chain is built from TRBV4-3 and TRBJ2-2, with D possibly matching TRBD2 (5 bases). V gave up 2 bases and J gave up 5 bases, with 12 bases separating them. Germline loops: CDR1 LGHNA, CDR2 YSLEER. The CDR3 has 15 residues. The CDR3 is CASSQSGPGTGELFF. The DNA of the CDR3 is TGCGCCAGCAGCCAATCAGGCCCGGGGACCGGGGAGCTGTTTTTT.

V is TRBV6-6 and J is TRBJ1-2; 10 nucleotides agree with TRBD1. V was clipped by 7 bases and J by 6 bases; unmatched bases: 8. Germline-derived CDR1 and CDR2 are MNHNY and SVGAGI (reference sequence). The CDR3 is made up of 14 amino acids. The CDR3 sequence: CASKGFGTGDGYTF. Written as DNA, the CDR3 is TGTGCCAGCAAGGGGTTCGGGACAGGGGATGGCTACACCTTC.

This CDR3 reads CASSTLGTDTQYF. Here the CDR3 DNA reads TGTGCCAGCAGTACCTTAGGCACAGATACGCAGTATTTT. The chain links TRBV27 to TRBJ2-3; D is unclear. The ends were cut back, 5 bases at V and 1 base at J, with 7 bases in the middle. The CDR3 covers 13 residues. Germline V gene data show CDR1 as MNHEY and CDR2 as SMNVEV (reference sequence).

Concerning this clone: The same CDR3 is also encoded by other DNA sequences in this sample. The CDR3 loop reads CASSLASGGSYEQYF. CDR3 coding DNA: TGTGCCAGCAGCTTAGCCAGCGGGGGGTCCTACGAGCAGTACTTC. The chain is built from TRBV7-2 and TRBJ2-7, with TRBD2 identical over 9 bases. Germline CDR1 and CDR2: SGHTA and FQGNSA. The CDR3 runs 15 residues. The junction had 1 base not matched to a gene; V was cut back by 0 bases and J by 1 base.